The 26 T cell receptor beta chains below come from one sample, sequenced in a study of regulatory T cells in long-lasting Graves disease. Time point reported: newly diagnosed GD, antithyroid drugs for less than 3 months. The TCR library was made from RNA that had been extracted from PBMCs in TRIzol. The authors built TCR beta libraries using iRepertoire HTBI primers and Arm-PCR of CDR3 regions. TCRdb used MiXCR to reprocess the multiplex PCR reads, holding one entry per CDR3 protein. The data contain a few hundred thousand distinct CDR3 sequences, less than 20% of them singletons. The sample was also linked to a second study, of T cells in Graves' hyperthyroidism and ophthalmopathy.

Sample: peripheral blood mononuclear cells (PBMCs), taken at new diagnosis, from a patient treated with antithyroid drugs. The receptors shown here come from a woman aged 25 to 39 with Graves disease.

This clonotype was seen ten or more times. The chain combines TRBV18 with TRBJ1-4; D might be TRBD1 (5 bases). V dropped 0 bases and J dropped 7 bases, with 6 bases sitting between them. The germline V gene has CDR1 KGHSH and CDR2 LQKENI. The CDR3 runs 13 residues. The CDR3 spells CASSPPGGEKLFF. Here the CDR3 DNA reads TGTGCCAGCTCACCACCCGGGGGTGAAAAACTGTTTTTT.

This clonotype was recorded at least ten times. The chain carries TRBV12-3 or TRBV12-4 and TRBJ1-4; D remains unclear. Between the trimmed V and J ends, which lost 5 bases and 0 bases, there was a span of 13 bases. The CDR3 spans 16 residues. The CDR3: CASSREKGPTNEKLFF. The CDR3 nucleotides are TGTGCCAGCAGTCGGGAAAAAGGCCCAACTAATGAAAAACTGTTTTTT.

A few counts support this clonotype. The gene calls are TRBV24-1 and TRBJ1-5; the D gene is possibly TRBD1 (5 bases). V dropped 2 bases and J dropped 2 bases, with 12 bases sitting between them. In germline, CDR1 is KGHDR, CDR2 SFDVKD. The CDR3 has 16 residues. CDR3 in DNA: TGTGCCACCAGTGATTCCGGGGGGGAAGGCAATCAGCCCCAGCATTTT. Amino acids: CATSDSGGEGNQPQHF.

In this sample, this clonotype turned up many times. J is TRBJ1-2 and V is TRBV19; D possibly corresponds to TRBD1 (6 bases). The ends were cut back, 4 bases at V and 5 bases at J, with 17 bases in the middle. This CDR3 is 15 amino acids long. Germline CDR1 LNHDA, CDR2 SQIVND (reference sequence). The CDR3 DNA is TGTGCCAGTAGTAATTCGGGGGGCGTTCAATATGGCTACACCTTC. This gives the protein CASSNSGGVQYGYTF.

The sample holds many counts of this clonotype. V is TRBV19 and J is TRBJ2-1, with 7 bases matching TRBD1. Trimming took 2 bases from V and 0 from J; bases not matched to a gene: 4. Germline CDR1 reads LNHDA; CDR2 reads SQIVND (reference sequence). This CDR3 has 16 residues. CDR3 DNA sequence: TGTGCCAGTAGTATAACAGGGGCGAACTCCTACAATGAGCAGTTCTTC. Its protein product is CASSITGANSYNEQFF.

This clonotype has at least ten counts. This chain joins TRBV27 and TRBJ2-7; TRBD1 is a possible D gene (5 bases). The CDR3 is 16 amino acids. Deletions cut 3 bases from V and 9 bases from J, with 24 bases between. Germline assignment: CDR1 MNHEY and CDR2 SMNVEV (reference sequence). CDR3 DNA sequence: TGTGCCAGCAGTTTCAGCCCCCTCATCCAGGGCCGCATGCAGTACTTC. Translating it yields CASSFSPLIQGRMQYF.

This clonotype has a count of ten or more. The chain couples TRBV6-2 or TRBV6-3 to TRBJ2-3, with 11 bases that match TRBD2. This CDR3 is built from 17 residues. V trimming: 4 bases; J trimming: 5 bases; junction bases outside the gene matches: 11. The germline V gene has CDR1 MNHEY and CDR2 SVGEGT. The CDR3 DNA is TGTGCCAGCAGTTCAACCACCCCCCTAGCGGGAGGAGATACGCAGTATTTT. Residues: CASSSTTPLAGGDTQYF.

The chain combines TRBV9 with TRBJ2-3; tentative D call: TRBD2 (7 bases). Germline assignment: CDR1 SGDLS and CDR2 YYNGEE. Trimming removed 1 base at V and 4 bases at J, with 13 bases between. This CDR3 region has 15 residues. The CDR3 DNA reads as TGTGCCAGCAGCGTAAAGTGGGGGGGCGCAGATACGCAGTATTTT. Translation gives CASSVKWGGADTQYF. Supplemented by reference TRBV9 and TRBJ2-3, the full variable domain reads DSGVTQTPKHLITATGQRVTLRCSPRSGDLSVYWYQQSLDQGLQFLIQYYNGEERAKGNILERFSAQQFPDLHSELNLSSLELGDSALYFCASSVKWGGADTQYFGPGTRLTVL.

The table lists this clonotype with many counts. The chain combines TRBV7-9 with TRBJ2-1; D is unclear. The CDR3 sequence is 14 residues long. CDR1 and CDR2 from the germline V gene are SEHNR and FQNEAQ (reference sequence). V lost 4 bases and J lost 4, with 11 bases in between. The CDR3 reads CASSWVAGYNEQFF. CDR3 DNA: TGTGCCAGCAGCTGGGTTGCAGGATACAATGAGCAGTTCTTC.

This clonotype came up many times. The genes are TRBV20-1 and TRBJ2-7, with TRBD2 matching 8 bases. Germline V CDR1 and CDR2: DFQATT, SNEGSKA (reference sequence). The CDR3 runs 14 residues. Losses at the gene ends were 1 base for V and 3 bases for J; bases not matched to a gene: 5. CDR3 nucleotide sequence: TGCAGTGCTAGAGTACGGGGGGGTATCTACGAGCAGTACTTC. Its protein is CSARVRGGIYEQYF.

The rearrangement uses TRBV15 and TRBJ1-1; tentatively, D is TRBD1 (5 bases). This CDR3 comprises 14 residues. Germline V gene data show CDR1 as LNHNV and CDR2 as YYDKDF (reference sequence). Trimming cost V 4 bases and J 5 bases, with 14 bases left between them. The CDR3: CATSIGVRGTEAFF. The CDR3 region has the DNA TGTGCCACCAGCATCGGGGTGCGGGGGACTGAAGCTTTCTTT.

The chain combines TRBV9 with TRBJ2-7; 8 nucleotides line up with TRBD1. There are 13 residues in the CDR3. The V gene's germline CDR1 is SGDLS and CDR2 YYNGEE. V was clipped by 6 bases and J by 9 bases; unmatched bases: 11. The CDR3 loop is CASTLGQGERQYF. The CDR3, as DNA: TGTGCCAGCACCCTAGGACAGGGAGAGAGGCAGTACTTC.

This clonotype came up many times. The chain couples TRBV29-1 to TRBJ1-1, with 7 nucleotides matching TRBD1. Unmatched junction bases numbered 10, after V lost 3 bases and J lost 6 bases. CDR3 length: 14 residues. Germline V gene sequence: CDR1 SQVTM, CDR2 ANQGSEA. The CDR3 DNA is TGCAGCGTTGAGGACCAGACAGGGTATCCTGAAGCTTTCTTT. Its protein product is CSVEDQTGYPEAFF.

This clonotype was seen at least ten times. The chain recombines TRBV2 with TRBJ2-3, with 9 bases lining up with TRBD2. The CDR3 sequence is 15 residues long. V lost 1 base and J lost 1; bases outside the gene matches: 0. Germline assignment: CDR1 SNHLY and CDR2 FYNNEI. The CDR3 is CASSEVAGGTDTQYF. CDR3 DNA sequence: TGTGCCAGCAGTGAAGTAGCGGGAGGCACAGATACGCAGTATTTT. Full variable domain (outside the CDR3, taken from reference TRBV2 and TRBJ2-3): EPEVTQTPSHQVTQMGQEVILRCVPISNHLYFYWYRQILGQKVEFLVSFYNNEISEKSEIFDDQFSVERPDGSNFTLKIRSTKLEDSAMYFCASSEVAGGTDTQYFGPGTRLTVL.

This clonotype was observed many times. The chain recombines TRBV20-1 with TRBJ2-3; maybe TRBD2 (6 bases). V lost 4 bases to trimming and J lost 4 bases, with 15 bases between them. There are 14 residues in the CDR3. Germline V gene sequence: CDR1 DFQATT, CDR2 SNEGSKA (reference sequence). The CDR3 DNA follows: TGCAGTGCTAACGACGGGAGAGGGGCAGATACGCAGTATTTT. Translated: CSANDGRGADTQYF.

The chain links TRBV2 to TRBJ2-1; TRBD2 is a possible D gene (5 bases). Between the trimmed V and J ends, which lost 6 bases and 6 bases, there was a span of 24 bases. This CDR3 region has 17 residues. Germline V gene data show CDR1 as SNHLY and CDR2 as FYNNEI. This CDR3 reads CASSSGRTSLVSNEQFF. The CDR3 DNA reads TGTGCCAGCAGCTCCGGCCGAACTAGTCTTGTGTCCAATGAGCAGTTCTTC.

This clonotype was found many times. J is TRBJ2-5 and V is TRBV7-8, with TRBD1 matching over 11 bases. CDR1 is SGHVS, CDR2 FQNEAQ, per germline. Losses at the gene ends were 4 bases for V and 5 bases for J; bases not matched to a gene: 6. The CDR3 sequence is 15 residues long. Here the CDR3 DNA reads TGTGCCAGCAGCTCCCGGACAGGGGGCAGGGAGACCCAGTACTTC. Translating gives CASSSRTGGRETQYF.

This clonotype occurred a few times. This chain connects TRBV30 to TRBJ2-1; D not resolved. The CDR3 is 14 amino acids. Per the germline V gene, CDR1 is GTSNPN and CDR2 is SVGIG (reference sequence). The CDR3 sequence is CAYWMAASYNEQFF. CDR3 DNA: TGTGCTTACTGGATGGCGGCCTCCTACAATGAGCAGTTCTTC.

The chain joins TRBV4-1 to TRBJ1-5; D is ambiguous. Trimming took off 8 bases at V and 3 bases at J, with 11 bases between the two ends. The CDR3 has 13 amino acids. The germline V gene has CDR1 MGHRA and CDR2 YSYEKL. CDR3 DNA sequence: TGCGCCAGCCCGAGACCGCTCAATCAGCCCCAGCATTTT. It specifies CASPRPLNQPQHF.

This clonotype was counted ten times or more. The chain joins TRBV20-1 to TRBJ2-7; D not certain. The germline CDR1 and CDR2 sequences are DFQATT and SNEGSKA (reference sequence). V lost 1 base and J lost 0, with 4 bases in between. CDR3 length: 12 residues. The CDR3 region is CSARGFSYEQYF. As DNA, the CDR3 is TGCAGTGCTAGAGGGTTCTCCTACGAGCAGTACTTC.

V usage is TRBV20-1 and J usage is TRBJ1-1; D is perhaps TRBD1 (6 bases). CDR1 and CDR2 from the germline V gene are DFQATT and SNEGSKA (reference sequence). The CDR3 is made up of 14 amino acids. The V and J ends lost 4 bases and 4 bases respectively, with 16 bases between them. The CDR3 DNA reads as TGCAGTGCTAATACCGGGACATTAGGCACTGAAGCTTTCTTT. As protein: CSANTGTLGTEAFF.

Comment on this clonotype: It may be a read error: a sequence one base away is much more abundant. Here the CDR3 reads CAWSVVGLSGITIYF. CDR3 DNA: TGTGCCTGGAGTGTTGTCGGGCTCTCTGGAATCACCATATATTTT. The chain combines TRBV30 with TRBJ1-3, with D unclear. Per germline, CDR1 GTSNPN and CDR2 SVGIG (reference sequence). The CDR3 totals 15 residues.

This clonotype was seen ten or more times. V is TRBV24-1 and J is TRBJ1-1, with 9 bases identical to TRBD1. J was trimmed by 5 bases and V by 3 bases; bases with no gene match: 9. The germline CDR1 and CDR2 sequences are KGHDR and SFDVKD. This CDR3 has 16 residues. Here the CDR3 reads CATSDHTGGGGTEAFF. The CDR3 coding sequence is TGTGCCACCAGTGATCATACAGGGGGCGGAGGGACTGAAGCTTTCTTT.

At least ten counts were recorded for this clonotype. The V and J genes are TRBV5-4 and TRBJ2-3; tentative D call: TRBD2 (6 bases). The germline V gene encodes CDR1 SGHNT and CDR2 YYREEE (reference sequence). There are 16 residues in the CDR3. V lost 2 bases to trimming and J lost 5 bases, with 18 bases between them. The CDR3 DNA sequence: TGTGCCAGCAGCTTAAGGACCCTCCGGGGAGGAGATACGCAGTATTTT. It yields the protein CASSLRTLRGGDTQYF.

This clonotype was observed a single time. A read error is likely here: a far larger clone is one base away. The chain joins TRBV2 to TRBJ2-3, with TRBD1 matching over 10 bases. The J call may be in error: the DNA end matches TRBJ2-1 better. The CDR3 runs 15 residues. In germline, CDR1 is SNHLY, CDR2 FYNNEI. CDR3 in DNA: TGTGCCAGCACCCCGGGACAGGGGATGCGGAATAAGCAGTTCTTC. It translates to CASTPGQGMRNKQFF.

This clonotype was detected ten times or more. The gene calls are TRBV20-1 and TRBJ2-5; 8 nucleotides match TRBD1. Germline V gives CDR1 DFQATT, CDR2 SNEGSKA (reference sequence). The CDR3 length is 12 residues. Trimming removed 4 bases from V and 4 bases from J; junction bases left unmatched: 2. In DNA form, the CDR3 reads TGCAGTGCTACAGGACAGGGAGAGACCCAGTACTTC. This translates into CSATGQGETQYF.